These 21 T cell receptor beta chains share one sample of origin, sequenced in a study of Graves' ophthalmopathy and Graves' hyperthyroidism. Amplified material comprised TCR beta CDR3 regions derived from RNA transcripts. In the first round, RT-PCR was carried out with HTBI primers, and a multiplex PCR formed the second round. Each CDR3 protein is one row after TCRdb ran MiXCR on the multiplex PCR reads. Among 200,000 to 250,000 distinct CDR3 sequences listed, around a fifth were seen once. The specimen sequenced was peripheral blood. These TCRs come from a woman in her forties or fifties with Graves' ophthalmopathy.

This clonotype was seen at least ten times. J is TRBJ1-5 and V is TRBV28; no clear D. Germline V CDR1 and CDR2: MDHEN, SYDVKM. Trimming took off 7 bases at V and 1 base at J, with 14 bases between the two ends. The CDR3 spans 15 residues. The CDR3 DNA sequence: TGTGCCAGCACCCCGGGATCCTGGAGCAATCAGCCCCAGCATTTT. Its translation: CASTPGSWSNQPQHF.

This clonotype was counted many times. J is TRBJ2-6 and V is TRBV19, with 7 bases matching TRBD1. Germline CDR1 is LNHDA and CDR2 is SQIVND (reference sequence). The V and J ends lost 2 bases and 5 bases, in that order; junction bases with no gene match: 6. The CDR3 is 16 amino acids. The CDR3 loop is CASSITDRVRANVLTF. DNA of the CDR3: TGTGCCAGTAGTATAACTGACAGGGTTCGGGCCAACGTCCTGACTTTC. The variable domain in full, with the rest retrieved from reference TRBV19 and TRBJ2-6, is DGGITQSPKYLFRKEGQNVTLSCEQNLNHDAMYWYRQDPGQGLRLIYYSQIVNDFQKGDIAEGYSVSREKKESFPLTVTSAQKNPTAFYLCASSITDRVRANVLTFGAGSRLTVL.

This clonotype was recorded a few times. The V gene is TRBV5-1, the J gene TRBJ2-7; D possibly corresponds to TRBD1 (6 bases). The ends were cut back, 8 bases at V and 3 bases at J, with 18 bases in the middle. The germline CDR1 and CDR2 sequences are SGHRS and YFSETQ. CDR3 length: 14 amino acids. In DNA form, the CDR3 reads TGCGCCAGTCAGCGGTCAGGGGCCAGCTACGAGCAGTACTTC. As protein: CASQRSGASYEQYF.

This clonotype was seen ten or more times. The genes are TRBV6-5 and TRBJ2-7, with D possibly being TRBD1 (6 bases). Per the germline V gene, CDR1 is MNHEY and CDR2 is SVGAGI. Trimming pared 5 bases from V and 1 base from J, leaving 15 bases between. CDR3 size: 15 residues. The CDR3 region has the DNA TGTGCCAGCAGTCCGGAATTAAGGGGGTCCTACGAGCAGTACTTC. This encodes CASSPELRGSYEQYF.

This clonotype appeared many times. The V and J genes are TRBV20-1 and TRBJ1-5, with D perhaps TRBD1 (5 bases). CDR1 and CDR2 (germline): DFQATT, SNEGSKA (reference sequence). The CDR3 is 13 residues long. V was shortened by 6 bases and J by 7 bases, with 16 bases between the two germline ends. The CDR3 DNA reads TGCAGTGCAGTCGTGGGGCCGGGCCAGCCCCAGCATTTT. Residues: CSAVVGPGQPQHF.

As to this clonotype: One junction end disagrees with the germline gene, perhaps due to a read error. J is TRBJ1-1 and V is TRBV19, with a possible D match to TRBD1 (5 bases). The CDR3 loop spans 15 amino acids. Germline CDR1 LNHDA, CDR2 SQIVND (reference sequence). The CDR3 DNA sequence: TGTGCCAGTAGTATTACGGGACCCCTGAACACTGAATCTTTCTTT. The encoded protein is CASSITGPLNTESFF. Supplemented by reference TRBV19 and TRBJ1-1, the full variable domain reads DGGITQSPKYLFRKEGQNVTLSCEQNLNHDAMYWYRQDPGQGLRLIYYSQIVNDFQKGDIAEGYSVSREKKESFPLTVTSAQKNPTAFYLCASSITGPLNTESFFGQGTRLTVV.

This clonotype was picked up a small number of times. This could be a read error, since a much larger clone is one nucleotide away. The genes are TRBV12-3 or TRBV12-4 and TRBJ1-3, with D uncertain. The length of the CDR3 is 15 residues. The CDR3 DNA follows: TGTGCCAGCAGTTTCGGCAGGCTCTCTGGAAACACCACATATTTT. Its protein product is CASSFGRLSGNTTYF.

At least ten counts were recorded for this clonotype. The chain combines TRBV6-5 with TRBJ2-7, with 7 bases fitting TRBD2. The germline V gene encodes CDR1 MNHEY and CDR2 SVGAGI. V was clipped by 4 bases and J by 4 bases; unmatched bases: 16. The CDR3 covers 17 residues. The CDR3 protein is CASSFTQVSGGRYEQYF. In nucleotides, the CDR3 is TGTGCCAGCAGTTTTACACAGGTGTCTGGCGGGAGATACGAGCAGTACTTC.

This clonotype was counted at least ten times. This chain uses TRBV12-3 or TRBV12-4 with TRBJ2-2, with TRBD2 matching over 7 bases. The junction had 8 bases not matched to a gene; V was cut back by 6 bases and J by 4 bases. The CDR3 has 15 amino acids. This CDR3 is CASSGDTSATGELFF. The DNA of the CDR3 is TGTGCCAGCAGCGGAGACACTAGCGCCACCGGGGAGCTGTTTTTT.

The chain uses TRBV2 and TRBJ1-3, with D unresolved. Germline CDR1 and CDR2: SNHLY and FYNNEI. Trimming took off 2 bases at V and 6 bases at J, with 11 bases between the two ends. The CDR3 runs to 14 residues. The CDR3 DNA is TGTGCCAGCAGTGAATGGGGTGCGCAAAACACCATATATTTT. It translates to CASSEWGAQNTIYF.

V usage is TRBV12-5 and J usage is TRBJ2-2, with 11 bases identical to TRBD2. The CDR3 is made up of 19 amino acids. V shed 1 base and J 1 base; nucleotides not matched to a gene: 8. Germline CDR1 LGHNT, CDR2 FRNRAP. The CDR3, as DNA: TGTGCTAGTGGTTTGGCACCATCGGGACTAGCGGTGAACACCGGGGAGCTGTTTTTT. It encodes CASGLAPSGLAVNTGELFF.

This clonotype was counted ten times or more. This sequence joins TRBV11-2 and TRBJ2-7; 14 bases are shared with TRBD2. The trim removed 5 bases at V and 6 bases at J, leaving 3 bases unmatched. CDR3 length equals 14 residues. CDR1 SGHAT and CDR2 FQNNGV come from the germline V gene. The CDR3 DNA follows: TGTGCCAGCAGCACGGGACTAGCGGGAGCCGAGCAGTACTTC. It yields the protein CASSTGLAGAEQYF.

The chain combines TRBV20-1 with TRBJ2-7, with 9 nucleotides matching TRBD2. V dropped 7 bases and J dropped 4; count of bases not matched to a gene: 11. This CDR3 spans 14 amino acids. Germline lookup yields CDR1 DFQATT and CDR2 SNEGSKA (reference sequence). CDR3 sequence (DNA): TGCAGTGTGGCGGGAGGGTTTACTGGGTACGAGCAGTACTTC. This gives the protein CSVAGGFTGYEQYF.

The J gene is TRBJ1-2, the V gene TRBV15, with 9 bases fitting TRBD1. There are 17 residues in the CDR3. With V trimmed by 2 bases and J by 5 bases, 12 bases remained unmatched. The germline V gene has CDR1 LNHNV and CDR2 YYDKDF (reference sequence). CDR3 bases: TGTGCCACCAGCAGACCCTCAGGGGCCGGACAGGGGTATGGCTACACCTTC. Protein product: CATSRPSGAGQGYGYTF.

This clonotype was detected ten times or more. This chain joins TRBV30 and TRBJ1-5, with TRBD1 identical over 10 bases. Germline V gene lookup returns CDR1 GTSNPN and CDR2 SVGIG (reference sequence). Germline trimming cut 3 bases from V and 4 bases from J; bases unmatched to any gene: 3. The length of the CDR3 is 14 residues. The CDR3 is CAWSGTGDNQPQHF. The DNA for the CDR3 is TGTGCCTGGAGCGGGACAGGGGATAATCAGCCCCAGCATTTT.

This clonotype was seen once. The chain has TRBV28 and TRBJ1-5; D remains ambiguous. This CDR3 spans 13 amino acids. V was clipped by 3 bases and J by 5 bases, with 8 bases between them. Germline V lookup: CDR1 MDHEN, CDR2 SYDVKM. CDR3 sequence reads: CASSLPDYQPQHF. The CDR3 coding sequence is TGTGCCAGCAGTTTGCCTGACTATCAGCCCCAGCATTTT.

This clonotype has at least ten counts. The chain joins TRBV19 to TRBJ2-7; D possibly corresponds to TRBD1 (5 bases). The CDR3 runs 13 residues. Per germline, CDR1 LNHDA and CDR2 SQIVND (reference sequence). V was clipped by 3 bases and J by 7 bases, with 13 bases between them. The CDR3 region has the DNA TGTGCCAGTAGTATGGCTAAGAAGGGGGAGCAGTACTTC. Protein sequence: CASSMAKKGEQYF.

The table lists this clonotype with many counts. The chain has TRBV2 and TRBJ2-5; TRBD1 or TRBD2 may be the D gene (6 bases each). This CDR3 is built from 15 residues. V was shortened by 8 bases and J by 2 bases, with 18 bases between the two germline ends. In germline, CDR1 is SNHLY, CDR2 FYNNEI. Written as DNA, the CDR3 is TGTGCCAGCCGGAGGGGTGGGGGGCAGCAAGAGACCCAGTACTTC. The encoded protein is CASRRGGGQQETQYF. The complete variable domain, with remaining parts taken from reference TRBV2 and TRBJ2-5, reads EPEVTQTPSHQVTQMGQEVILRCVPISNHLYFYWYRQILGQKVEFLVSFYNNEISEKSEIFDDQFSVERPDGSNFTLKIRSTKLEDSAMYFCASRRGGGQQETQYFGPGTRLLVL.

This clonotype has only a few counts. The rearrangement uses TRBV20-1 and TRBJ2-6; 10 bases fit TRBD1. The CDR3 totals 17 residues. CDR1 DFQATT and CDR2 SNEGSKA come from the germline V gene (reference sequence). V shed 3 bases, J shed 1 base, and the junction held 6 bases outside the gene matches. The CDR3: CSASGGQGGSGANVLTF. In DNA form, the CDR3 reads TGCAGTGCTAGTGGAGGACAGGGGGGATCTGGGGCCAACGTCCTGACTTTC.

The gene calls are TRBV7-2 and TRBJ2-5; TRBD1 or TRBD2 may be the D gene (5 bases each). The V gene lost 0 bases and the J gene lost 4 bases, with 12 bases spanning the gap. The length of the CDR3 is 15 residues. Germline V gives CDR1 SGHTA, CDR2 FQGNSA. The DNA for the CDR3 is TGTGCCAGCAGCTTAGCGCTCCACGGGGCAGAGACCCAGTACTTC. It yields the protein CASSLALHGAETQYF.

This clonotype has a count of ten or more. The chain is built from TRBV24-1 and TRBJ2-2; D gene uncertain. V lost 0 bases, J lost 0 bases, and 4 bases lay in between. The CDR3 consists of 15 residues. The germline CDR1 and CDR2 sequences are KGHDR and SFDVKD. The CDR3 nucleotides are TGTGCCACCAGTGATTTGGGGTCGAACACCGGGGAGCTGTTTTTT. This codes for CATSDLGSNTGELFF.